This T cell receptor (beta chain) was recorded in a study of blood T cell repertoires in COVID-19. The CDR3 has 14 residues. CDR1 WSHSY and CDR2 SAAADI come from the germline V gene. The V end lost 5 bases, the J end lost 3 bases, and 13 bases lay between the germline ends. Here immunoSEQ multiplex PCR was the method, and the copy in TCRdb shows in-frame clones only, minus some. This table has about 56,000 clones, roughly 87% appearing once. The sequence derives from a woman aged 55-70 years with COVID-19, enrolled during active disease. Sequencing used peripheral blood. The gene calls are TRBV10-2 and TRBJ1-1; the D gene is possibly TRBD1 (6 bases). Here the CDR3 reads CASSQQGRDTEAFF. CDR3 in DNA: TGCGCCAGCAGTCAGCAGGGGAGGGACACTGAAGCTTTCTTT.